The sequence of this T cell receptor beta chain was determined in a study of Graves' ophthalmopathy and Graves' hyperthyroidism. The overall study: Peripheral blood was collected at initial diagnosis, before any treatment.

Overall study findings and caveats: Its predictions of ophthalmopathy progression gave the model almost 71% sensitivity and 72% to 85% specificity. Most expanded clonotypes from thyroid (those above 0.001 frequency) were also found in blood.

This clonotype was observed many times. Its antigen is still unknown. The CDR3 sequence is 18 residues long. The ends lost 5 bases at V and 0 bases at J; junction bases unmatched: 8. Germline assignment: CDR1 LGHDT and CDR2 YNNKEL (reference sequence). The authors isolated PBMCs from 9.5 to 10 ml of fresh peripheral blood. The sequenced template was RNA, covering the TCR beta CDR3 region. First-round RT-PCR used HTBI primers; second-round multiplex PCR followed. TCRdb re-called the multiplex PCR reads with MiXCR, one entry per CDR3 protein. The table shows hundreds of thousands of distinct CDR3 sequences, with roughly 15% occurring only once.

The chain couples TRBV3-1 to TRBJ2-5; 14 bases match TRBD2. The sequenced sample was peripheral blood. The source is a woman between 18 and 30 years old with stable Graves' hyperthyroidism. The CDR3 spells CASSLGLAGGPYQETQYF. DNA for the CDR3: TGTGCCAGCAGCTTAGGACTAGCGGGGGGCCCTTACCAAGAGACCCAGTACTTC.